Below, 8 T cell receptor beta chains from the same sample are listed, as sequenced in a study of monozygotic twins with inflammatory bowel disease. TCRdb reprocessed the 5' RACE reads, keeping one entry per CDR3 protein, no DNA. The listing contains about 330,000 distinct CDR3 sequences. Sequencing used blood. The receptors were sampled from a human donor with ulcerative colitis or Crohn's disease, or a healthy co-twin of an affected twin (not recorded which).

J is TRBJ1-4 and V is TRBV12-3 or TRBV12-4; TCRdb calls TRBD1, which cannot be checked without DNA. The CDR3 is 13 residues long. Here the CDR3 reads CASRLMTGEKLFF.

The chain employs TRBV28 and TRBJ2-2. The CDR3 is made up of 15 amino acids. The germline V gene has CDR1 MDHEN and CDR2 SYDVKM. CDR3 sequence: CASSFSAANTGELFF.

This chain connects TRBV14 to TRBJ2-2; TCRdb proposes TRBD2, but this gene call is untestable without DNA. The germline gives CDR1 SGHDN, CDR2 FVKESK. The CDR3 runs 16 residues. CDR3 amino acids: CASSQEEGLAAGELFF.

V is TRBV5-6 and J is TRBJ2-7; TCRdb calls TRBD1, which cannot be checked without DNA. The CDR3 totals 12 residues. CDR1 and CDR2 (germline): SGHDT, YYEEEE. This CDR3 reads CASSLSGTEQYF.

The rearrangement links TRBV6-5 to TRBJ1-1. Germline V CDR1 and CDR2: MNHEY, SVGAGI. The CDR3 covers 14 residues. The CDR3 is CASSYSTANTEAFF.

The chain couples TRBV2 to TRBJ2-2; without DNA, the TCRdb call of TRBD2 cannot be checked. This CDR3 is built from 17 residues. The germline CDR1 and CDR2 sequences are SNHLY and FYNNEI. The CDR3 loop reads CASSVASGGSNTGELFF.

The chain has TRBV7-9 and TRBJ2-1. Germline assignment: CDR1 SEHNR and CDR2 FQNEAQ (reference sequence). The CDR3 is 12 residues long. The CDR3 sequence is CASTRRGNEQFF.

The V gene is TRBV6-1, the J gene TRBJ2-4; TCRdb lists TRBD1, though no DNA is available to test this call. Germline V gene sequence: CDR1 MNHNS, CDR2 SASEGT. The CDR3 sequence is 14 residues long. CDR3 region: CASRPLQAKNIQYF.